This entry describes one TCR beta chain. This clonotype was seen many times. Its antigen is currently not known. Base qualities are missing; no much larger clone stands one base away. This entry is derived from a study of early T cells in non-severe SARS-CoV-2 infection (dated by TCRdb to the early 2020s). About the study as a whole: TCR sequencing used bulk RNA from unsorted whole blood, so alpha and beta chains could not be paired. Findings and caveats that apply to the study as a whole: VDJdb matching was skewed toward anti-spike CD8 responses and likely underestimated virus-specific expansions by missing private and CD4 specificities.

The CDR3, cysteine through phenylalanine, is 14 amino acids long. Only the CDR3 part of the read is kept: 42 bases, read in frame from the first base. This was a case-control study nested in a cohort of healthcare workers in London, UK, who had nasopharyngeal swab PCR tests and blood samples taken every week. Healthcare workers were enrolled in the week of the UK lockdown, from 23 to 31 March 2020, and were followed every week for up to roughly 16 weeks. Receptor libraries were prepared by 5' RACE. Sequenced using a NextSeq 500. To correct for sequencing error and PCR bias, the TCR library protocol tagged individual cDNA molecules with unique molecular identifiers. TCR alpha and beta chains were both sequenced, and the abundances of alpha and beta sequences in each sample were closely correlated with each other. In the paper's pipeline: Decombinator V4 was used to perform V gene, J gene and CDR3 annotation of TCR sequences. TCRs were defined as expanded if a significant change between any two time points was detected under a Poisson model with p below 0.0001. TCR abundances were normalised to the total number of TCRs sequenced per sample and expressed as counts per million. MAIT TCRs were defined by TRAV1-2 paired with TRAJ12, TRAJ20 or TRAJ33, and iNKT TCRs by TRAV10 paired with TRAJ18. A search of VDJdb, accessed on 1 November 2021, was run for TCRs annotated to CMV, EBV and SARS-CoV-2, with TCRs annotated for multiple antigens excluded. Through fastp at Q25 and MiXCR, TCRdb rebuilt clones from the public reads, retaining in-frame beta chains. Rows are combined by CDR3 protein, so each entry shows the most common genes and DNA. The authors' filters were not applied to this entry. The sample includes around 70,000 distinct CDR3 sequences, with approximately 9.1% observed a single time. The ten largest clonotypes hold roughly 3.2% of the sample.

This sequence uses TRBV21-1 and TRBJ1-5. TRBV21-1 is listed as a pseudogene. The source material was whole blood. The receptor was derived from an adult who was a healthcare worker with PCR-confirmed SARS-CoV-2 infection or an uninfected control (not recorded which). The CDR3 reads CASSKENSNQPQHF. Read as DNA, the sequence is TGTGCCAGCAGCAAGGAGAATAGCAATCAGCCCCAGCATTTT.